This TCR beta chain was documented in a study of shared clonotypes between healthy human individuals. All donors were Caucasian adults living in Nashville, Tennessee. The CDR3 is 13 residues long. The germline V gene has CDR1 MDHEN and CDR2 SYDVKM. The ends were cut back, 6 bases at V and 7 bases at J, with 16 bases in the middle. In the original analysis: ImmunoSEQ output lacked quality scores and full-length reads, limiting matched filtering. The table came from immunoSEQ multiplex PCR; TCRdb's copy has only in-frame clones and leaves some out. The V and J calls and clone size are taken from that table; D and trimming were inferred from the DNA. This table has around 480,000 clones, 60% to 80% appearing once. This clone was counted between two and nine times.

This chain connects TRBV28 to TRBJ2-7, with D tentatively TRBD1 (6 bases). The sequencing sample was made of PBMCs. The sequence derives from a woman in her forties in good health. Some clones in this sample may be carry-over from other donors' samples. The CDR3 DNA sequence: TGTGCCAGCAGATATAACAGGGTGAGGGAGCAGTACTTC. It encodes CASRYNRVREQYF.